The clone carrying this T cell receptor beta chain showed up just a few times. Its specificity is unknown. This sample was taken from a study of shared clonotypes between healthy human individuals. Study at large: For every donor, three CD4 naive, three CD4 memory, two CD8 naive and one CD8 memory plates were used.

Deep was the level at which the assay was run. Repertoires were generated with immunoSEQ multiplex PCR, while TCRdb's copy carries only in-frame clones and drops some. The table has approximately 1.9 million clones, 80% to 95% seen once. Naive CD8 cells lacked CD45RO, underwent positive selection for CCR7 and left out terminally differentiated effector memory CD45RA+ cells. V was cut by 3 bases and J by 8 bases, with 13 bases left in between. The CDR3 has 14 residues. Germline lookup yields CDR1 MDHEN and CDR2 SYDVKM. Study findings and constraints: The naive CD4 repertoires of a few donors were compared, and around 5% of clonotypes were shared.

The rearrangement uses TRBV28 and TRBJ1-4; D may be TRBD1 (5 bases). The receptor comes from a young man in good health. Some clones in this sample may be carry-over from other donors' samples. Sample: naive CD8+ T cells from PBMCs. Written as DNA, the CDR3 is TGTGCCAGCAGTTTTTCCGGGGACCTAGAAAAACTGTTTTTT. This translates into CASSFSGDLEKLFF.